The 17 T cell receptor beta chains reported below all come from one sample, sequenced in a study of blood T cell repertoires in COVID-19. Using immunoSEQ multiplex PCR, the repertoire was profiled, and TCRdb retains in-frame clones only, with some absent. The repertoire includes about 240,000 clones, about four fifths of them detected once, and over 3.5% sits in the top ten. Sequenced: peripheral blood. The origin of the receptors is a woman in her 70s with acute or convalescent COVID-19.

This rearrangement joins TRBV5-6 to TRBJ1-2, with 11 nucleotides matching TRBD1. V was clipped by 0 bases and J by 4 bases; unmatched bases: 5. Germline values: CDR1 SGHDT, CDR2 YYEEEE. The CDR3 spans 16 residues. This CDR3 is CASSLARDRGTYGYTF. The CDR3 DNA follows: TGTGCCAGCAGCTTGGCCCGGGACAGGGGGACCTATGGCTACACCTTC.

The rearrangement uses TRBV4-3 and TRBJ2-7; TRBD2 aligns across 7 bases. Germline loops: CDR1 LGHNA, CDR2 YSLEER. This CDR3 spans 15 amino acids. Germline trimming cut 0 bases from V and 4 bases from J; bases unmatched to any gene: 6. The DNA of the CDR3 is TGCGCCAGCAGCCAAGAGGCGGGGGTGACTTACGAGCAGTACTTC. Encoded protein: CASSQEAGVTYEQYF.

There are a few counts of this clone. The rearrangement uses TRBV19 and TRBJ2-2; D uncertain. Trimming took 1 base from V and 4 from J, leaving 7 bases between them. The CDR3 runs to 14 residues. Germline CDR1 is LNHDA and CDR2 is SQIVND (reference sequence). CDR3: CASSIVRVTGELFF. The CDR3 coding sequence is TGTGCCAGTAGTATAGTACGGGTCACCGGGGAGCTGTTTTTT.

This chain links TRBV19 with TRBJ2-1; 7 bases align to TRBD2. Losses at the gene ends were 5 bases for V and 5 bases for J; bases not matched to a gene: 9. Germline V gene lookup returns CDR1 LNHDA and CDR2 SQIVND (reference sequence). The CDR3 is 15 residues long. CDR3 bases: TGTGCCAGTAGTTCCGTAGCGGGTACTCACAATGAGCAGTTCTTC. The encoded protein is CASSSVAGTHNEQFF.

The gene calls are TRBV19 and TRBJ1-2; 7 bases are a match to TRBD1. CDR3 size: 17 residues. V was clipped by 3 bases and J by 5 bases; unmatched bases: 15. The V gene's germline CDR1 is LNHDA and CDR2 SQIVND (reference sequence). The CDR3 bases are TGTGCCAGTAGTATTGGCTTGGGGGAACAGGGGACGTATGGCTACACCTTC. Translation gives CASSIGLGEQGTYGYTF.

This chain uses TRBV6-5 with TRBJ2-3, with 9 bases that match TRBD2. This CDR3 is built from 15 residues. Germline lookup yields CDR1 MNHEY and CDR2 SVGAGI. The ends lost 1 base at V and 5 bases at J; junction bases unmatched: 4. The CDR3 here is CASSYLASGVDTQYF. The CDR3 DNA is TGTGCCAGCAGTTACTTGGCTAGCGGGGTAGATACGCAGTATTTT.

The CDR3 bases are TGTGCCAGCAGCTTAGCGCCCCGGGGACAGGGGAGGGGTGAAGCTTTCTTT. Protein: CASSLAPRGQGRGEAFF. The chain uses TRBV7-2 and TRBJ1-1, with 10 positions matching TRBD1. The V segment lost 0 bases and the J segment 7 bases; nucleotides outside the gene matches: 11. This CDR3 has 17 amino acids. Per germline, CDR1 SGHTA and CDR2 FQGNSA.

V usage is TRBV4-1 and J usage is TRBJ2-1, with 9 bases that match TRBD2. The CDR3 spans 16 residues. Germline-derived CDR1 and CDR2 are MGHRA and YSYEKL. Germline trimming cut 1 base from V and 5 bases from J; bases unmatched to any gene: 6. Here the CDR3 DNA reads TGCGCCAGCAGCCAAGCCGGGACTAGCAGTGACAATGAGCAGTTCTTC. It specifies CASSQAGTSSDNEQFF.

The CDR3 bases are TGTGCCAGCAGCCCCGGGGGAGGGCCCCCCCGGTATGGCTACACCTTC. It codes for CASSPGGGPPRYGYTF. The chain uses TRBV3-1 (or the pseudogene TRBV3-2) and TRBJ1-2; the D gene is possibly TRBD1 (5 bases). CDR1 is LGHDT, CDR2 YNNKEL, per germline (reference sequence). The CDR3 sequence is 16 residues long. V shed 4 bases and J shed 5 bases, with 20 bases lying between them.

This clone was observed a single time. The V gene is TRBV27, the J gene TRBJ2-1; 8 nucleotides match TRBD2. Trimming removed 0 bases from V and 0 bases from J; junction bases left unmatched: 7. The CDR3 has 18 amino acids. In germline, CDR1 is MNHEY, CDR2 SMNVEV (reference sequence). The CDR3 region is CASSLSRSSGGSYNEQFF. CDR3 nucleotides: TGTGCCAGCAGTTTATCGAGGAGCAGCGGGGGCTCCTACAATGAGCAGTTCTTC.

CDR3: CASSRLLGQATNEKLFF. The CDR3 nucleotides read TGCGCCAGCAGCCGTCTTCTGGGACAGGCAACTAATGAAAAACTGTTTTTT. The chain combines TRBV4-3 with TRBJ1-4; 8 positions agree with TRBD1. V was pared by 4 bases and J by 0 bases, with 7 bases of the junction left unmatched. The CDR3 loop spans 17 amino acids. The germline gives CDR1 LGHNA, CDR2 YSLEER.

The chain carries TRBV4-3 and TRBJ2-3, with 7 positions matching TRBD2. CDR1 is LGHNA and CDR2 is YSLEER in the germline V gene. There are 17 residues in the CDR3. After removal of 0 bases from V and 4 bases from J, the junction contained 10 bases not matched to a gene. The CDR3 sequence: CASSQDLMGGGSDTQYF. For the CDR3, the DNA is TGCGCCAGCAGCCAAGATCTTATGGGGGGAGGGTCAGATACGCAGTATTTT.

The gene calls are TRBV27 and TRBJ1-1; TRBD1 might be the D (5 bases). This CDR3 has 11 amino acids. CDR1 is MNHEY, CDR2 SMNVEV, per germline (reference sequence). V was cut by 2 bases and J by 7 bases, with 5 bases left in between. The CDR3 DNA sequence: TGTGCCAGCAGTTTAAGGGGTGAAGCTTTCTTT. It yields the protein CASSLRGEAFF.

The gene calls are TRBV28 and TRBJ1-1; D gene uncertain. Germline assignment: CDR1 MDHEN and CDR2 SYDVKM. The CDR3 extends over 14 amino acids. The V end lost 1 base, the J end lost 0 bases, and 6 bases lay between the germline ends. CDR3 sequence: CASSLLRVNTEAFF. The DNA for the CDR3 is TGTGCCAGCAGTTTATTGAGGGTGAACACTGAAGCTTTCTTT.

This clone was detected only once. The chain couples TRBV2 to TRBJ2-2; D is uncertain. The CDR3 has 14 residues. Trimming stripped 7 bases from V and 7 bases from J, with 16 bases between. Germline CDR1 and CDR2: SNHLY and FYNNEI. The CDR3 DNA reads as TGTGCCAGCATGTTGTACACAGCCATCGGGGAGCTGTTTTTT. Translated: CASMLYTAIGELFF.

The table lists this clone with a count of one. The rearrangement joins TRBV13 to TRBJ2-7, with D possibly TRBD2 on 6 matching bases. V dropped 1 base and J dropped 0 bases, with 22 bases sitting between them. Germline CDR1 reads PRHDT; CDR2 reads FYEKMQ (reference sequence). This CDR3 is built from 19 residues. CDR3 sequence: CASSLEEPTRKFISYEQYF. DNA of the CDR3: TGTGCCAGCAGCTTAGAAGAGCCGACTAGAAAATTTATCTCCTACGAGCAGTACTTC. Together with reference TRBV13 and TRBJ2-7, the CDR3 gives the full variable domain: AAGVIQSPRHLIKEKRETATLKCYPIPRHDTVYWYQQGPGQDPQFLISFYEKMQSDKGSIPDRFSAQQFSDYHSELNMSSLELGDSALYFCASSLEEPTRKFISYEQYFGPGTRLTVT.

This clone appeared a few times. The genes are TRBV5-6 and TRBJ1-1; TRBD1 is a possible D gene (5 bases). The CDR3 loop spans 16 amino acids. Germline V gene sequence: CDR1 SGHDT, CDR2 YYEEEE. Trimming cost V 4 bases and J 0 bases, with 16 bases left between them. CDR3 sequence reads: CASSPGTLVMNTEAFF. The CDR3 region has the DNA TGTGCCAGCAGCCCAGGGACTTTAGTTATGAACACTGAAGCTTTCTTT.